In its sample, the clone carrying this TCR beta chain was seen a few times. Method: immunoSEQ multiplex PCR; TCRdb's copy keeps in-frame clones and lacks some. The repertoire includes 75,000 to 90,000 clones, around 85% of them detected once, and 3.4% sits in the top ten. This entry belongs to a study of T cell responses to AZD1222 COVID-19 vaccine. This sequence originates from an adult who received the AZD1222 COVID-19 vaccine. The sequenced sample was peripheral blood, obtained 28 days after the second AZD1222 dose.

CDR3 residues: CASSIGTHSNQPQHF. The CDR3 bases are TGTGCCAGTAGTATAGGCACCCATAGCAATCAGCCCCAGCATTTT. The chain couples TRBV19 to TRBJ1-5; D gene uncertain. CDR1 and CDR2 from the germline V gene are LNHDA and SQIVND (reference sequence). The V and J ends lost 1 base and 0 bases respectively, with 7 bases between them. The CDR3 is 15 amino acids.